These 7 T cell receptor beta chains came from one sample sequenced in a study of high-grade serous ovarian cancer treatment subgroups. The tumor samples were collected prior to definitive surgery or chemotherapy. Assay: immunoSEQ multiplex PCR; the TCRdb copy retains only in-frame clones and omits some. Found here are 750 to 1,000 clones, around 68% of them singletons; the top ten hold roughly 10%. Material: tumor tissue. These receptors originate from a human donor with high-grade serous ovarian cancer.

About this clone: The junction shows a germline mismatch at one end, possibly a read error. Other DNA sequences in the sample encode the same CDR3. The gene calls are TRBV27 and TRBJ1-6; D is perhaps TRBD1 (6 bases). The CDR3 consists of 17 residues. Germline V gives CDR1 MNHEY, CDR2 SMNVEV (reference sequence). CDR3 nucleotide sequence: TGTGCCAGCAGTTTTGGGGCCGGACAGCCTTATAATTCGCCCCTCCACTTT. Its translation is CASSFGAGQPYNSPLHF.

The CDR3 is CSVRQGGNTIYF. Written as DNA, the CDR3 is TGCAGCGTGCGACAGGGTGGAAACACCATATATTTT. The chain has TRBV29-1 and TRBJ1-3, with 7 bases aligning to TRBD1. After removal of 6 bases from V and 3 bases from J, the junction contained 2 bases not matched to a gene. The length of the CDR3 is 12 residues. Looked up from germline, CDR1 is SQVTM and CDR2 is ANQGSEA.

V usage is TRBV27 and J usage is TRBJ2-3; TRBD2 is a possible D gene (5 bases). This CDR3 has 14 amino acids. Trimming cost V 8 bases and J 7 bases, with 19 bases left between them. In germline, CDR1 is MNHEY, CDR2 SMNVEV (reference sequence). In DNA form, the CDR3 reads TGTGCCAGCGCCGCACTAGAAGGACTGAATACGCAGTATTTT. Its translation is CASAALEGLNTQYF.

The rearrangement links TRBV4-1 to TRBJ2-7; unclear D gene. The CDR3 consists of 14 residues. V dropped 1 base and J dropped 6 bases, with 13 bases sitting between them. Germline V gene lookup returns CDR1 MGHRA and CDR2 YSYEKL. CDR3 DNA sequence: TGCGCCAGCAGCCAAGGTTCCAGGTCCGGCGAGCAGTACTTC. It encodes CASSQGSRSGEQYF.

The chain recombines TRBV29-1 with TRBJ2-3; D is ambiguous. The length of the CDR3 is 13 residues. Trimming removed 3 bases at V and 2 bases at J, with 9 bases between. The germline gives CDR1 SQVTM, CDR2 ANQGSEA. The CDR3 nucleotides read TGCAGCGTTGAGATAAGGGACACAGATACGCAGTATTTT. Translating gives CSVEIRDTDTQYF.

The J gene is TRBJ1-2, the V gene TRBV7-2; no reliable D call. The CDR3 has 17 residues. Germline V gene sequence: CDR1 SGHTA, CDR2 FQGNSA. Trimming removed 5 bases at V and 0 bases at J, with 19 bases between. CDR3 loop: CASSPGLGRSTNYGYTF. The CDR3 nucleotides read TGTGCCAGCAGCCCAGGACTTGGTCGCTCCACTAACTATGGCTACACCTTC.

The chain combines TRBV13 with TRBJ2-7; perhaps TRBD1 as D (5 bases). This CDR3 is 15 amino acids long. Per germline, CDR1 PRHDT and CDR2 FYEKMQ (reference sequence). The ends were cut back, 1 base at V and 0 bases at J, with 10 bases in the middle. CDR3 in amino acids: CASSLEGASSYEQYF. The CDR3 DNA is TGTGCCAGCAGCTTAGAAGGGGCGAGCTCCTACGAGCAGTACTTC.